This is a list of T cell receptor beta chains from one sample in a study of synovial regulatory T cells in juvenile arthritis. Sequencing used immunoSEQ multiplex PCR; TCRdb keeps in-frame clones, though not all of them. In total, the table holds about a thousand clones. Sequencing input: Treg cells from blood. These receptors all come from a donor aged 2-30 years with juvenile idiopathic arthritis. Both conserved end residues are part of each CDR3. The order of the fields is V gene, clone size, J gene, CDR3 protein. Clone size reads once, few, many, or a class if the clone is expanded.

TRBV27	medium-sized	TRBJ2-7	CASRQVGLYEQYF
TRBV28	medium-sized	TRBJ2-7	CASSLGQGPYEQYF
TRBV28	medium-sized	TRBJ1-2	CASSRTYENYGYTF
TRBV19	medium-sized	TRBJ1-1	CASSIDRIEAFF
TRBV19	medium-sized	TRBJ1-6	CASSTRTGMNSPLHF
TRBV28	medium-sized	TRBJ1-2	CASSSTGTGFVAGYTF
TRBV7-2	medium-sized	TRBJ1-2	CASSLGPGGWYGYTF
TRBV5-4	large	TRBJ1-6	CASSLSAGGAYNSPLHF
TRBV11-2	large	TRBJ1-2	CASSLFAGWRGYTF
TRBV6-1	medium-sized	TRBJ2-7	CASNPGTISYEQYF
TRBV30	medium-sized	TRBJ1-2	CAWARVLFDGYTF
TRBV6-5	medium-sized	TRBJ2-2	CASSYLNTGELFF
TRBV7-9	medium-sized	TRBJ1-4	CASSFGSTGGEEKLFF
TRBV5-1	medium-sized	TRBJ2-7	CASSLGRGVYEQYF
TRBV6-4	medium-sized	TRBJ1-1	CASKLSWAAREAFF
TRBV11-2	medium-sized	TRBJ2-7	CASSLASGQGLYEQYF
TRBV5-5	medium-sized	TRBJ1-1	CASTPRPGMNTEAFF
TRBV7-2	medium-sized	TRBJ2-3	CASSPGSGLAGVTQYF
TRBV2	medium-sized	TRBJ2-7	CASSGTGATYEQYF
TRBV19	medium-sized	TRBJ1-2	CASSMWGTDGYTF
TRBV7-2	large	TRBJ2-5	CASSLDSDAETQYF
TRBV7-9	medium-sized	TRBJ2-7	CASTNTYEQYF
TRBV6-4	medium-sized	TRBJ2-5	CASSGLADVQTQYF
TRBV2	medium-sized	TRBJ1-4	CASSGGQKTNEKLFF
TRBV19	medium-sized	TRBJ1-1	CASSWYGRGLNTEAFF
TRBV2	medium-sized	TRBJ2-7	CATQPDSLSEQYF
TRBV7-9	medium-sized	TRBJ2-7	CASSLAFHEQYF
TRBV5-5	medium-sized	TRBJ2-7	CASSLAGTSYEQYF
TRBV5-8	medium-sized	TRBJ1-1	CASSPLGWNTEAFF
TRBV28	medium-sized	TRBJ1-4	CASSLFAGRGNEKLFF
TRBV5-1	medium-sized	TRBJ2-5	CASSSGLAVISQETQYF
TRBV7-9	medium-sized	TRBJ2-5	CASSLVGGRETQYF
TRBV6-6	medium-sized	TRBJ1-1	CASSRLNEAFF
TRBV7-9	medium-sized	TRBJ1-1	CASSPKNSNTEAFF
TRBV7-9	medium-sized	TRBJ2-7	CASSLTAGYEQYF
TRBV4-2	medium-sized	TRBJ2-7	CASSQDRGSGVERQYF
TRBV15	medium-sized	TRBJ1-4	CATTGSNEKLFF
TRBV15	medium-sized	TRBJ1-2	CATSREGTARGYTF
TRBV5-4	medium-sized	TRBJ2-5	CASSLDGAGGTQYF
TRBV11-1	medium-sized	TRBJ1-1	CASSLWGAGAFF
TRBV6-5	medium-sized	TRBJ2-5	CASGGTVYQETQYF
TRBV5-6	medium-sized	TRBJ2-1	CASSGRDPFRNEQFF
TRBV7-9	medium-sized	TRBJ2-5	CASRDKTGYETQYF
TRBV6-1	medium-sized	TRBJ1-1	CASSEERGRTEAFF
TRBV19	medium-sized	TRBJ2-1	CATRGGTSYNEQFF
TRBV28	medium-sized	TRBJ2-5	CASSPGTALGQETQYF
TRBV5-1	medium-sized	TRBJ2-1	CASSRGRSEYNEQFF
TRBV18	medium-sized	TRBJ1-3	CASSPVAGISGNTIYF
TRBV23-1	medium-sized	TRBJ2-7	CASSQPMPSGTGRTEQYF
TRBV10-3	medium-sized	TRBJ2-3	CAISGSAGTQYF
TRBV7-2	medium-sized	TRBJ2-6	CASSLALGSGANVLTF
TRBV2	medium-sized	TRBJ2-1	CASSETDEQFF
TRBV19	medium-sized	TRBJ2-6	CASSDSGANVLTF
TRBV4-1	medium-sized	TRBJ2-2	CASSQDRAKGTGELFF
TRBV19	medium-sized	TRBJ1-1	CASRNTGYTEAFF
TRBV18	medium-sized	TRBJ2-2	CASSTVGYTNTGELFF
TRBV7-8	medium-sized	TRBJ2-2	CASSWGAANTGELFF